The 10 T cell receptor beta chains given below trace back to one sample, sequenced in a study of tumor and adjacent non-tumor tissue in lung cancer. The template was RNA from unsorted bulk tissue. The library came from three nested PCR rounds adapted from ARM-PCR protocols. TCRdb reanalysed the multiplex PCR reads using MiXCR and keeps one entry per CDR3 protein. This table has over 130,000 distinct CDR3 sequences, around 67% appearing once. What was sequenced was lung tumor tissue. These receptors were obtained from a man aged 55 to 70 with small cell lung cancer.

As for this clonotype: This could be a read error, since a much larger clone is one nucleotide away. The chain uses TRBV11-2 and TRBJ1-5; no clear D gene. The germline V gene encodes CDR1 SGHAT and CDR2 FQNNGV. The CDR3 has 15 residues. Trimming stripped 1 base from V and 2 bases from J, with 9 bases between. CDR3 in DNA: TGTGCCAGCAGCTTAGCGGACCGAGGCAATCAGCCCCAGCATTTT. Protein sequence: CASSLADRGNQPQHF.

Concerning this clonotype: This clone may be a read error of a much larger clone one base away. V and J are TRBV20-1 and TRBJ2-3; D is possibly TRBD2 (6 bases). Trimming stripped 2 bases from V and 4 bases from J, with 13 bases between. Germline CDR1 and CDR2: DFQATT and SNEGSKA (reference sequence). This CDR3 is built from 14 residues. The CDR3 reads CSARLARGPDTQYF. DNA for the CDR3: TGCAGTGCTAGACTAGCGAGAGGCCCAGATACGCAGTATTTT.

This clonotype is a singleton in its sample. The chain carries TRBV11-2 and TRBJ2-5; D is undetermined. The V end was cut by 5 bases, the J end by 5 bases, with 6 bases between. This CDR3 comprises 11 residues. Germline V CDR1 and CDR2: SGHAT, FQNNGV. The CDR3 region has the DNA TGTGCCAGCAGCGTAACCGAGACCCAGTACTTC. It is translated as CASSVTETQYF.

A remark on this clonotype: Lacking the conserved final phenylalanine or tryptophan, this CDR3 likely reflects a read error. This rearrangement joins TRBV11-2 to TRBJ2-3; D call uncertain. The V and J ends lost 7 bases and 1 base respectively, with 9 bases between them. The CDR3 covers 13 residues. Germline values: CDR1 SGHAT, CDR2 FQNNGV. The CDR3 nucleotides are TGTGCCAGCATGCGACAAGGCACAGATACGCAGTATTTG. This translates into CASMRQGTDTQYL.

Regarding this clonotype: This may arise from a read error, as a much more abundant clone is one base away. The V and J genes are TRBV14 and TRBJ2-1; D is tentatively TRBD1 or TRBD2 (5 bases each). The germline V gene has CDR1 SGHDN and CDR2 FVKESK. There are 15 residues in the CDR3. The CDR3 DNA is TGTACCAGCAGCCGAGGGACCGGAGCCTACAATGAGCAGTTCTTC. Its translation: CTSSRGTGAYNEQFF. Complete variable domain (other parts from reference TRBV14 and TRBJ2-1): EAGVTQFPSHSVIEKGQTVTLRCDPISGHDNLYWYRRVMGKEIKFLLHFVKESKQDESGMPNNRFLAERTGGTYSTLKVQPAELEDSGVYFCTSSRGTGAYNEQFFGPGTRLTVL.

For this clonotype: This may arise from a read error, as a much more abundant clone is one base away. This chain joins TRBV29-1 and TRBJ1-1; perhaps TRBD1 as D (6 bases). Germline-derived CDR1 and CDR2 are SQVTM and ANQGSEA. The CDR3 is made up of 13 amino acids. The germline V and J ends were trimmed by 5 bases and 4 bases, with 14 bases remaining between them. The CDR3 DNA is TGCAGCGTTATGGGAGGGGGTGGCACTGAAGCTTTCTTT. Its protein is CSVMGGGGTEAFF.

With respect to this clonotype: Germline is not matched at one junction end, which may reflect a read error. The chain uses TRBV12-3 or TRBV12-4 and TRBJ1-1; D is perhaps TRBD1 (5 bases). The CDR3 is made up of 13 amino acids. The CDR3 is CASSWGPNTEALF. CDR3 sequence (DNA): TGTGCCAGCAGTTGGGGCCCTAACACTGAAGCTCTCTTT.

This clonotype was seen many times. The rearrangement uses TRBV6-6 and TRBJ1-3; 8 positions match TRBD1. Per the germline V gene, CDR1 is MNHNY and CDR2 is SVGAGI (reference sequence). V shed 4 bases, J shed 8 bases, and the junction held 7 bases outside the gene matches. This CDR3 is built from 14 residues. The CDR3 reads CASSFRDRGYTIYF. The CDR3 nucleotides read TGTGCCAGCAGTTTCCGCGACAGGGGATACACCATATATTTT.

Comment on this clonotype: At one end the junction does not follow the germline gene, possibly because of a read error. V usage is TRBV6-1 and J usage is TRBJ2-5; D gene unclear. Germline V gives CDR1 MNHNS, CDR2 SASEGT. CDR3 length: 12 residues. DNA for the CDR3: TGTGCCAGCAGCCCAAGCCTTGAGACCCAGTGCTTC. This encodes CASSPSLETQCF.

A word on this clonotype: Sequence at one end of the junction differs from germline and may be a read error. This chain joins TRBV2 and TRBJ2-1, with 10 bases identical to TRBD1. This CDR3 contains 13 residues. Germline V CDR1 and CDR2: SNHLY, FYNNEI. Here the CDR3 reads CANSRDRGDEQFF. The CDR3 nucleotides are TGTGCCAACAGTCGGGACAGGGGCGATGAGCAGTTCTTC. Combining the CDR3 with reference TRBV2 and TRBJ2-1 gives the whole variable domain EPEVTQTPSHQVTQMGQEVILRCVPISNHLYFYWYRQILGQKVEFLVSFYNNEISEKSEIFDDQFSVERPDGSNFTLKIRSTKLEDSAMYFCANSRDRGDEQFFGPGTRLTVL.